Shown below are 10 T cell receptor beta chains from a single sample sequenced in a study of regulatory T cells in long-lasting Graves disease. Time point denoted: persistent/refractory GD, antithyroid drugs over 5 years with positive TRAb. TCR sequences were obtained from RNA taken from PBMCs. TCR beta libraries were built with iRepertoire HTBI primers and Arm-PCR of CDR3 regions. MiXCR was run by TCRdb on the multiplex PCR reads, yielding one entry per CDR3 protein. The sample has about 430,000 distinct CDR3 sequences; roughly a fifth are singletons. Material: peripheral blood mononuclear cells (PBMCs), obtained when the disease was refractory, from a patient treated with antithyroid drugs. The receptors were gathered from a female donor with Graves disease.

In its sample, this clonotype was seen many times. The J gene is TRBJ2-7, the V gene TRBV20-1, with D possibly being TRBD2 (5 bases). Germline CDR1 DFQATT, CDR2 SNEGSKA (reference sequence). V shed 7 bases and J shed 1 base, with 8 bases lying between them. This CDR3 is built from 11 residues. CDR3 DNA: TGCAGTGGTGGGGAGTCCTACGAGCAGTACTTC. It yields the protein CSGGESYEQYF.

This clonotype occurred many times. The rearrangement uses TRBV6-5 and TRBJ2-7; 11 nucleotides match TRBD2. This CDR3 region has 15 residues. Unmatched junction bases numbered 1, after V lost 3 bases and J lost 0 bases. The germline V gene has CDR1 MNHEY and CDR2 SVGAGI. The DNA of the CDR3 is TGTGCCAGCAGTTATGGGACTAGCGGCTCCTACGAGCAGTACTTC. It is translated as CASSYGTSGSYEQYF.

Ten or more counts support this clonotype. This sequence joins TRBV10-3 and TRBJ2-7; D might be TRBD2 (6 bases). CDR1 and CDR2 (germline): ENHRY, SYGVKD. The CDR3 extends over 13 amino acids. Trimming cost V 5 bases and J 7 bases, with 15 bases left between them. The DNA for the CDR3 is TGTGCCATCAGTAGGGACTCGTTATGGGAGCAGTACTTC. The encoded protein is CAISRDSLWEQYF.

The rearrangement uses TRBV6-6 and TRBJ1-5; D remains ambiguous. The CDR3 totals 15 residues. V gave up 0 bases and J gave up 4 bases, with 10 bases separating them. Germline V CDR1 and CDR2: MNHNY, SVGAGI (reference sequence). CDR3 in DNA: TGTGCCAGCAGTTACTCGGGAGGGTGGAATCAGCCCCAGCATTTT. Its translation is CASSYSGGWNQPQHF.

There are many counts of this clonotype. The genes are TRBV3-1 and TRBJ1-2; D ambiguous. The V gene lost 0 bases and the J gene lost 0 bases, with 8 bases spanning the gap. Germline V gene data show CDR1 as LGHDT and CDR2 as YNNKEL (reference sequence). This CDR3 has 15 residues. The CDR3 DNA is TGTGCCAGCAGCCAAGAAGGCGGGGCTAACTATGGCTACACCTTC. Residues: CASSQEGGANYGYTF. Full variable domain (missing parts from reference TRBV3-1 and TRBJ1-2): DTAVSQTPKYLVTQMGNDKSIKCEQNLGHDTMYWYKQDSKKFLKIMFSYNNKELIINETVPNRFSPKSPDKAHLNLHINSLELGDSAVYFCASSQEGGANYGYTFGSGTRLTVV.

This clonotype came up many times. The V and J genes are TRBV20-1 and TRBJ2-7; 7 positions match TRBD2. The J segment lost 3 bases and the V segment lost 2 bases, leaving 13 bases of the junction unmatched. Germline V CDR1 and CDR2: DFQATT, SNEGSKA (reference sequence). The CDR3 sequence is 16 residues long. CDR3 in amino acids: CSARLAAKREYYEQYF. In DNA, the CDR3 is TGCAGTGCTAGACTTGCGGCGAAGCGGGAATACTACGAGCAGTACTTC.

J is TRBJ1-5 and V is TRBV28; the D is unclear. The V end lost 5 bases, the J end lost 9 bases, and 17 bases lay between the germline ends. The CDR3 totals 14 residues. CDR1 and CDR2 from the germline V gene are MDHEN and SYDVKM. This CDR3 reads CASSAYETGPPQHF. The CDR3 DNA sequence: TGTGCCAGCAGTGCATACGAGACGGGCCCGCCCCAGCATTTT.

This clonotype was observed a few times. The chain employs TRBV5-1 and TRBJ2-4; D remains unclear. CDR3 length: 12 amino acids. Germline lookup yields CDR1 SGHRS and CDR2 YFSETQ. Trimming left V 0 bases short and J 6 bases short, with 4 bases between. DNA of the CDR3: TGCGCCAGCAGCTTGGAGGGAAACATTCAGTACTTC. Residues: CASSLEGNIQYF.

This clonotype was observed many times. The V and J genes are TRBV28 and TRBJ1-5; tentative D call: TRBD1 (5 bases). This CDR3 has 12 residues. The V gene lost 9 bases and the J gene lost 4 bases, with 10 bases spanning the gap. CDR1 is MDHEN, CDR2 SYDVKM, per germline. The CDR3 here is CASKGANQPQHF. The CDR3 DNA sequence: TGTGCCAGTAAAGGGGCTAATCAGCCCCAGCATTTT.

This clonotype has at least ten counts. This chain uses TRBV12-3 or TRBV12-4 with TRBJ1-5; 10 bases fit TRBD1. J lost 7 bases, V lost 4 bases, and 7 bases had no gene match. This CDR3 has 15 amino acids. This CDR3 is CASSSGTGDRQPQHF. The CDR3 DNA reads as TGTGCCAGCAGTTCCGGGACAGGGGACCGCCAGCCCCAGCATTTT.